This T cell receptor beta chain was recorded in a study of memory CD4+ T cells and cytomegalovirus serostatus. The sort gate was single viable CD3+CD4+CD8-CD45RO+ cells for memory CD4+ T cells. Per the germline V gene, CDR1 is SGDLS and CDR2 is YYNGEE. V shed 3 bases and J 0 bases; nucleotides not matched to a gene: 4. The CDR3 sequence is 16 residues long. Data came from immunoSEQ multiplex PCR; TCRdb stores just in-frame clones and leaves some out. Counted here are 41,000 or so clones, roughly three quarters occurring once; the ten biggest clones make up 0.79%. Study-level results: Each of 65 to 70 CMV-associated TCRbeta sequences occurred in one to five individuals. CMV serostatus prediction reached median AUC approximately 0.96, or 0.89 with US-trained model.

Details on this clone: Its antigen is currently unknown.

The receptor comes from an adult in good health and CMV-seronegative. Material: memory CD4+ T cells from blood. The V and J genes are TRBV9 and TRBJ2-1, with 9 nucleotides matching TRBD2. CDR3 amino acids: CASSARSGSSYNEQFF. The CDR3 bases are TGTGCCAGCAGCGCACGTAGCGGGAGCTCCTACAATGAGCAGTTCTTC.